Given below is one T cell receptor (beta chain) in context. In the original processing: Quantification of nucleated cells was approximated via reference gene primer amplification. Libraries were prepared by immunoSEQ multiplex PCR; TCRdb keeps only in-frame clonotypes and omits some of them. V and J calls and clone size come straight from that table; D and trimming were deduced from the DNA. The data show about 290,000 clones, with over 80% seen just once and 4% to 5% held by the top ten. The data are from a study of blood T cell repertoires in COVID-19. CDR3 length: 14 amino acids. Germline lookup yields CDR1 SGHDN and CDR2 FVKESK. The V segment lost 4 bases and the J segment 8 bases; nucleotides outside the gene matches: 7.

The sequenced sample consisted of peripheral blood. The chain links TRBV14 to TRBJ1-4, with 7 bases matching TRBD1. The TCR sequence derives from a woman in her forties or fifties with active or convalescent COVID-19. The DNA of the CDR3 is TGTGCCAGCAGCCCCACAGGGGAAGAGGAAAAACTGTTTTTT. Residues: CASSPTGEEEKLFF.